The sequence of this T cell receptor beta chain was determined in a study of T cells in localized non-small cell lung cancer (dated by TCRdb to 2020 to 2022). Background on the whole study: Comparing tumors with uninvolved tumor-adjacent lungs, the study looked at the T cell repertoires of roughly 250 patients with early-stage NSCLC. The cohort comprised around 240 treatment-naïve NSCLC patients with resected, localized lung tumors. NSCLC patients had a mean age of roughly 66 years, and fewer than 150 were male and nearly 110 female.

V is cut by 1 base and J by 0 bases, and the space between the germline ends is 14 bases. CDR1 and CDR2 (SGHRS, YFSETQ) derive from the germline V gene. From cysteine to phenylalanine, the CDR3 is 16 amino acids long. Solely the CDR3 DNA is kept, with 48 bases framed from the first base. The immunoSEQ Assay was used to sequence TCR beta CDR3 regions from DNA. As for how the authors treated the data: To compute T cell density, TCR beta template counts were normalized to usable DNA, which was estimated by amplifying housekeeping genes. Richness was estimated using the preseqR package, with extrapolation to 400,000 templates for PBMC samples and to 120,000 templates for tissue samples. Clonality was defined by subtracting Pielou's evenness from one. Tissue-enriched TCRs were identified by differential abundance testing using productive amino-acid clonotypes, minimum total count 5 and alpha 0.1. The Jaccard Index and the Morisita Overlap Index were used to measure repertoire overlap between compartments. GLIPH clustered TCR beta CDR3s with public tetramer-defined viral CDR3s; viral motifs required at least three viral sequences plus V-gene enrichment. TCRdb carries this immuneACCESS record with in-frame sequences only. Its versions omit some clonotypes, under half of them owing to an unresolved V gene in the studies checked, with the rest unexplained. V and J calls plus clone size are reproduced from that table; the DNA served to infer D and trimming. The sample table lists some 140,000 clones, around 89% of them with a count of one. The ten largest clones add up to approximately 1.5% of the sample.

At diagnosis, tumor, uninvolved tumor-adjacent lung and peripheral blood were collected and then preserved as a mix of FFPE and fresh-frozen material. For TCR repertoire profiling, blood samples were analyzed in the form of peripheral blood mononuclear cells. As for this clone: What antigen it recognizes has not been identified. Base qualities are not recorded, but no much larger clone differs from it by a single base.

General conclusions and limits of the study: Of the top 100 tumor clones, a median of approximately 60 were detected in paired uninvolved adjacent lung; around 30 were also among that lung's top 100. Since the design was exploratory, TCR variables were selected using unadjusted p-values with no false-discovery rate correction. Because multi-region tumor sequencing was not done, intratumor heterogeneity could not be ruled out. Higher blood T cell density associated with longer overall survival, while higher adjacent-lung clonality associated with shorter survival. Uninvolved tumor-adjacent lung showed the highest T cell clonality, higher than tumor, which suggests more focused antigenic responses in the uninvolved tumor-adjacent lung.

The origin of this receptor is a female donor older than 55 with stage I lung adenocarcinoma. This sequence uses TRBV5-1 and TRBJ2-7, with a tentative D gene TRBD1 over 6 matching bases. The sample here was peripheral blood, taken before any cancer treatment. The bases read TGCGCCAGCAGCTTGCCCCGGGACACAACCTCCTACGAGCAGTACTTC. Translated, this gives CASSLPRDTTSYEQYF.